This is a list of T cell receptor beta chains from one sample in a study of CD8+ T cells in alopecia areata. Assay: immunoSEQ multiplex PCR; the TCRdb copy retains only in-frame clones and omits some. Here the sample spans 110,000 or so clones, 50% to 65% being singletons. This material consisted of CD4+ T cells sorted from blood, taken at week 24, from a patient treated with tofacitinib. The source of these receptors is a human donor with alopecia areata. Both conserved end residues are part of each CDR3. Fields, in order: D gene, clone size, J gene, V gene, CDR3 protein, CDR3 DNA. The D gene is left open where the match is weak. Size is omitted from some rows. Given values are once, few, many or a class for expanded clones.

TRBD2,.,TRBJ2-5,TRBV6-5,CASSWRGGQETQYF,TGTGCCAGCAGTTGGCGGGGGGGCCAAGAGACCCAGTACTTC
.,.,TRBJ2-3,TRBV4-1,CASSQGGDLKDTQYF,TGCGCCAGCAGCCAAGGGGGGGACCTAAAGGATACGCAGTATTTT
.,.,TRBJ2-2,TRBV2,CAQQGFGELFF,TGTGCCCAACAGGGATTCGGGGAGCTGTTTTTT
.,few,TRBJ2-5,TRBV11-2,CASSLSAGETQYF,TGTGCCAGCAGCCTCTCGGCGGGGGAGACCCAGTACTTC
.,.,TRBJ1-2,TRBV30,CAWRVLAYGYTF,TGTGCCTGGAGGGTCCTAGCCTATGGCTACACCTTC
.,.,TRBJ1-2,TRBV30,CAWSFGGNYGYTF,TGTGCCTGGAGTTTCGGGGGCAACTATGGCTACACCTTC
.,.,TRBJ2-4,TRBV30,CAWSVAGFLLAKNIQYF,TGTGCCTGGAGTGTGGCGGGTTTCCTTCTAGCCAAAAACATTCAGTACTTC
.,few,TRBJ2-7,TRBV5-4,CASSLPSSYEQYF,TGTGCCAGCAGCCTACCCTCGTCCTACGAGCAGTACTTC
TRBD1,.,TRBJ2-5,TRBV15,CATSRGTGGRETQYF,TGTGCCACCAGCAGAGGTACAGGGGGTCGGGAGACCCAGTACTTC
.,once,TRBJ1-6,TRBV7-9,CASSLDDRTSPLHF,TGTGCCAGCAGCTTAGATGACAGAACATCACCCCTCCACTTT
.,.,TRBJ2-7,TRBV29-1,CSTTRGAGRSYEQYF,TGCAGCACCACTCGAGGGGCAGGGCGTTCCTACGAGCAGTACTTC
.,few,TRBJ1-6,TRBV10-3,CAISESARQDSPLHF,TGTGCCATCAGTGAGTCCGCCAGGCAGGATTCACCCCTCCACTTT
.,.,TRBJ2-6,TRBV2,CASHGGSGANVLTF,TGTGCCAGCCATGGAGGATCTGGGGCCAACGTCCTGACTTTC
.,.,TRBJ1-6,TRBV7-9,CASSLSIDNSPLHF,TGTGCCAGCAGCTTATCCATAGATAATTCACCCCTCCACTTT
.,.,TRBJ1-4,TRBV7-8,CASSLERGGEKLFF,TGTGCCAGCAGCTTAGAAAGGGGTGGGGAAAAACTGTTTTTT
.,.,TRBJ2-3,TRBV11-2,CASSRGAGAPSLTQYF,TGTGCCAGCAGCCGCGGAGCTGGGGCCCCCTCTCTTACGCAGTATTTT
.,few,TRBJ2-1,TRBV7-9,CASSLVRTEQFF,TGTGCCAGCAGCTTAGTTCGGACAGAGCAGTTCTTC
.,once,TRBJ2-3,TRBV30,CAWRKGRDTDTQYF,TGTGCCTGGAGGAAGGGGCGGGACACAGATACGCAGTATTTT
.,.,TRBJ1-4,TRBV7-8,CASSLDPTKLFF,TGTGCCAGCAGCTTAGACCCCACGAAACTGTTTTTT
TRBD2,.,TRBJ2-7,TRBV15,CATSREGTSGYEQYF,TGTGCCACCAGCAGAGAAGGGACTAGCGGTTACGAGCAGTACTTC
TRBD1,few,TRBJ2-4,TRBV7-8,CASSETGGADIQYF,TGTGCCAGCAGCGAAACAGGGGGAGCAGACATTCAGTACTTC
TRBD1,.,TRBJ1-2,TRBV25-1,CASSEWDSSYGYTF,TGTGCCAGCAGTGAATGGGACAGTTCCTATGGCTACACCTTC
.,few,TRBJ2-2,TRBV30,CAWRSGPNTGELFF,TGTGCCTGGAGATCTGGTCCGAACACCGGGGAGCTGTTTTTT
TRBD1,.,TRBJ1-2,TRBV2,CASSSGQGRYGYTF,TGTGCCAGCAGCTCGGGACAGGGAAGGTATGGCTACACCTTC
TRBD2,.,TRBJ2-1,TRBV29-1,CSVLLAGGFNEQFF,TGCAGCGTCCTACTAGCGGGGGGCTTTAATGAGCAGTTCTTC
TRBD1,.,TRBJ2-5,TRBV7-2,CASSPQGQGGRLTQYF,TGTGCCAGCAGCCCTCAGGGACAGGGGGGTCGGTTGACCCAGTACTTC
TRBD2,.,TRBJ2-7,TRBV5-1,CASSSSGAYEQYF,TGCGCCAGCAGCTCTAGCGGGGCCTACGAGCAGTACTTC
.,.,TRBJ1-2,TRBV6-5,CASSSSGAETYGYTF,TGTGCCAGCAGTTCATCAGGGGCGGAGACCTATGGCTACACCTTC
.,.,TRBJ2-2,TRBV5-1,CASRGLHNTGELFF,TGCGCCAGCAGAGGACTACATAACACCGGGGAGCTGTTTTTT
TRBD2,.,TRBJ2-7,TRBV5-1,CASSLDPGGYEQYF,TGCGCCAGCAGCTTGGACCCGGGGGGTTACGAGCAGTACTTC
.,few,TRBJ1-2,TRBV11-2,CASSFRGGYTF,TGTGCCAGCAGCTTTAGAGGGGGCTACACCTTC
.,few,TRBJ1-5,TRBV10-3,CAISDQVRKQPQHF,TGTGCCATCAGTGACCAAGTTAGAAAACAGCCCCAGCATTTT
.,.,TRBJ2-5,TRBV7-2,CASSLVGQETQYF,TGTGCCAGCAGCTTAGTCGGGCAAGAGACCCAGTACTTC
.,.,TRBJ2-3,TRBV6-4,CASGAGPSTDTQYF,TGTGCCAGCGGGGCGGGCCCTAGCACAGATACGCAGTATTTT
TRBD1,.,TRBJ1-1,TRBV10-3,CAIRVTGAVSEAFF,TGTGCCATCAGGGTGACAGGGGCTGTCTCTGAAGCTTTCTTT
.,.,TRBJ2-2,TRBV27,CASMARGELFF,TGTGCCAGCATGGCAAGAGGGGAGCTGTTTTTT
.,.,TRBJ1-6,TRBV7-9,CASSLAGRSSYNSPLHF,TGTGCCAGCAGCTTAGCGGGGCGGAGCTCCTATAATTCACCCCTCCACTTT
TRBD1,.,TRBJ1-4,TRBV4-3,CASSQQGANEKLFF,TGCGCCAGCAGCCAACAGGGGGCTAATGAAAAACTGTTTTTT
.,few,TRBJ1-2,TRBV9,CASSVNYGYTF,TGTGCCAGCAGCGTAAACTATGGCTACACCTTC
TRBD2,.,TRBJ2-7,TRBV7-2,CASRSGRGGYEQYF,TGTGCCAGCAGATCTGGGAGGGGAGGATACGAGCAGTACTTC
TRBD1,once,TRBJ2-2,TRBV6-6,CASRYRGRTGELFF,TGTGCCAGCAGGTACAGGGGAAGGACCGGGGAGCTGTTTTTT
.,.,TRBJ1-2,TRBV10-3,CATVDRLINGYTF,TGTGCCACCGTCGACAGGCTCATTAATGGCTACACCTTC
.,.,TRBJ1-6,TRBV5-4,CASSLEGARNSPLHF,TGTGCCAGCAGCTTGGAAGGGGCGCGTAATTCACCCCTCCACTTT
.,.,TRBJ1-2,TRBV7-9,CASSLEGVDGYTF,TGTGCCAGCAGCTTAGAAGGCGTTGATGGCTACACCTTC
TRBD1,.,TRBJ1-1,TRBV29-1,CSVGQGNTEAFF,TGCAGCGTTGGACAGGGGAACACTGAAGCTTTCTTT